These 23 T cell receptor beta chains originate from one sample sequenced in a study of glioma-infiltrating T cells. Using RNA template, CDR3s of TCR alpha and beta were amplified with iRepertoire arm-PCR. Via MiXCR, TCRdb re-called the multiplex PCR reads, giving one row per CDR3 protein. Found here are 90,000 to 110,000 distinct CDR3 sequences, about 25% of them singletons; the top ten hold 35%. The sequenced sample was glioma tissue, nonneoplastic brain tissue, or PBMCs (not recorded which). These receptor sequences come from a human donor with low-grade glioma or glioblastoma, undergoing nonglioma brain surgery, or in good health (not recorded which).

This clonotype was recorded many times. The genes are TRBV20-1 and TRBJ1-5; possible D gene TRBD1, 6 bases. V was pared by 4 bases and J by 6 bases, with 7 bases between. CDR1 is DFQATT and CDR2 is SNEGSKA in the germline V gene (reference sequence). CDR3 size: 11 residues. The CDR3 nucleotides are TGCAGTGCTATACAGGGTCAGCCCCAGCATTTT. Translating it yields CSAIQGQPQHF.

The table lists this clonotype with many counts. V gene TRBV6-5 combines with J gene TRBJ2-1; D tentatively fits TRBD1 or TRBD2 (6 bases each). CDR1 and CDR2 from the germline V gene are MNHEY and SVGAGI. The CDR3 extends over 15 amino acids. Deletions cut 2 bases from V and 0 bases from J, with 8 bases between. CDR3 amino acids: CASSYEGGSYNEQFF. The CDR3, as DNA: TGTGCCAGCAGTTACGAGGGGGGCTCCTACAATGAGCAGTTCTTC.

The table lists this clonotype with many counts. The V gene is TRBV7-9, the J gene TRBJ2-3; 9 bases match TRBD2. Unmatched junction bases numbered 4, after V lost 5 bases and J lost 4 bases. This CDR3 is built from 14 residues. Germline V gene sequence: CDR1 SEHNR, CDR2 FQNEAQ (reference sequence). CDR3 in amino acids: CASSPWTSADTQYF. The CDR3 DNA reads TGTGCCAGCAGCCCGTGGACTAGCGCAGATACGCAGTATTTT.

Of note for this clonotype: A much larger clone is a single base away; this may be a read error. The chain uses TRBV6-1 and TRBJ1-5; maybe TRBD1 (5 bases). This CDR3 comprises 13 residues. Germline CDR1 is MNHNS and CDR2 is SASEGT. The CDR3: CASKGNSDQPQHF. CDR3 in DNA: TGTGCCAGCAAGGGGAATAGCGATCAGCCCCAGCATTTT.

At least ten counts were recorded for this clonotype. V gene TRBV6-1 combines with J gene TRBJ2-7; D gene uncertain. The CDR3 extends over 12 amino acids. Germline assignment: CDR1 MNHNS and CDR2 SASEGT. V shed 7 bases and J shed 1 base, with 8 bases lying between them. DNA for the CDR3: TGTGCCAGCATTCGGCGGTCCTACGAGCAGTACTTC. This sequence encodes CASIRRSYEQYF.

This clonotype came up many times. The V and J genes are TRBV7-2 and TRBJ1-5; 10 nucleotides align to TRBD1. This CDR3 spans 18 amino acids. CDR1 is SGHTA, CDR2 FQGNSA, per germline. V dropped 5 bases and J dropped 0; count of bases not matched to a gene: 10. The CDR3 DNA sequence: TGTGCCAGCAGCCCAGGGGGACAGGGGATATATAGCAATCAGCCCCAGCATTTT. Translated: CASSPGGQGIYSNQPQHF.

This clonotype was recorded many times. The rearrangement links TRBV29-1 to TRBJ2-1, with TRBD1 matching 9 bases. The CDR3 length is 14 residues. Trimming at V came to 7 bases and at J to 1 base, leaving 5 bases not matched to a gene. Germline V gene sequence: CDR1 SQVTM, CDR2 ANQGSEA. This CDR3 reads CSAGQGMSYNEQFF. CDR3 DNA sequence: TGCAGCGCCGGACAGGGGATGTCCTACAATGAGCAGTTCTTC.

About this clonotype: This may stem from a read error, because a much larger clone lies one nucleotide away. The V gene is TRBV29-1, the J gene TRBJ2-1, with D hard to call. The CDR3 loop spans 12 amino acids. Germline lookup yields CDR1 SQVTM and CDR2 ANQGSEA. CDR3 DNA: TGCAGCGTGACGCATTCTACCCATGAGCGGTTCTTC. Amino acids: CSVTHSTHERFF.

The chain employs TRBV19 and TRBJ1-3; D unclear. Germline CDR1 is LNHDA and CDR2 is SQIVND (reference sequence). There are 15 residues in the CDR3. Trimming removed 7 bases at V and 0 bases at J, with 13 bases between. DNA for the CDR3: TGTGCCAGTAAGGATCCTAACTTCTCTGGAAACACCATATATTTT. Amino acid sequence: CASKDPNFSGNTIYF.

This clonotype was counted a single time. A much larger clone lies one base from this, so it may be a read error. This rearrangement joins TRBV24-1 to TRBJ2-1, with D hard to call. CDR1 is KGHDR, CDR2 SFDVKD, per germline. Trimming shortened V by 3 bases and J by 9 bases, and 23 bases separated the two germline ends. CDR3 length equals 17 residues. CDR3 DNA: TGTGCCACCAGTGATCCCGTAATTGATAGCCAGAAAGGTGAGCAGTTCTTC. Its translation: CATSDPVIDSQKGEQFF.

This clonotype was recorded many times. V usage is TRBV20-1 and J usage is TRBJ1-1; TRBD1 matches at 9 bases. Germline-derived CDR1 and CDR2 are DFQATT and SNEGSKA (reference sequence). There are 15 residues in the CDR3. The J segment lost 3 bases and the V segment lost 1 base, leaving 6 bases of the junction unmatched. The CDR3 DNA reads as TGCAGTGCTAGAGTTGGGACAGGGCGGTACACTGAAGCTTTCTTT. Translating it yields CSARVGTGRYTEAFF.

This chain uses TRBV7-9 with TRBJ2-3, with 7 nucleotides matching TRBD1. There are 13 residues in the CDR3. V trimming: 5 bases; J trimming: 4 bases; junction bases outside the gene matches: 3. The V gene's germline CDR1 is SEHNR and CDR2 FQNEAQ (reference sequence). For the CDR3, the DNA is TGTGCCAGCAGCCCACAGGGGCCAGATACGCAGTATTTT. Residues: CASSPQGPDTQYF.

As to this clonotype: A much larger clone sits a single nucleotide away, making a read error possible. The rearrangement joins TRBV7-2 to TRBJ2-1; the match to TRBD2 covers 10 bases. This CDR3 region has 14 residues. Germline V gene sequence: CDR1 SGHTA, CDR2 FQGNSA. J was trimmed by 10 bases and V by 2 bases; bases with no gene match: 5. The CDR3 reads CASSLIAGGWEQFF. DNA for the CDR3: TGTGCCAGCAGCTTAATAGCGGGGGGTTGGGAGCAGTTCTTC.

This clonotype showed up just once. This could be a read error, since a much larger clone is one nucleotide away. The chain carries TRBV18 and TRBJ1-5; perhaps TRBD1 as D (5 bases). Germline-derived CDR1 and CDR2 are KGHSH and LQKENI. The CDR3 contains 13 residues. The CDR3, as DNA: TGTTCCAGCTCACTACAGGTGAATCAGCCCCAGCATTTT. Protein: CSSSLQVNQPQHF.

This clonotype was seen many times. The CDR3 nucleotides read TGTGCCATCAGTGAGCGGGGATCGGACACTGAAGCTTTCTTT. Translating it yields CAISERGSDTEAFF. This rearrangement joins TRBV10-3 to TRBJ1-1; no clear D gene. Deletions cut 2 bases from V and 3 bases from J, with 10 bases between. Germline V gives CDR1 ENHRY, CDR2 SYGVKD. The CDR3 is 14 residues long.

This clonotype was observed a handful of times. The rearrangement links TRBV12-3 or TRBV12-4 to TRBJ1-5; 9 nucleotides agree with TRBD1. This CDR3 has 15 residues. Trimming removed 6 bases from V and 3 bases from J; junction bases left unmatched: 6. The CDR3 loop is CASSQTGGNNQPQHF. CDR3 coding DNA: TGTGCCAGCAGCCAGACAGGGGGTAACAATCAGCCCCAGCATTTT.

This chain joins TRBV29-1 and TRBJ1-1; D is perhaps TRBD1 (6 bases). Trimming removed 4 bases at V and 2 bases at J, with 11 bases between. CDR1 is SQVTM and CDR2 is ANQGSEA in the germline V gene. The CDR3 spans 13 residues. For the CDR3, the DNA is TGCAGCGTTGGGGGGGGCGGAAACACTGAAGCTTTCTTT. The encoded protein is CSVGGGGNTEAFF.

Regarding this clonotype: A much larger clone lies a single base off, so this may be a read error. V and J are TRBV24-1 and TRBJ2-2, with 11 bases aligning to TRBD1. This CDR3 is 15 amino acids long. Germline loops: CDR1 KGHDR, CDR2 SFDVKD. The DNA of the CDR3 is TGTGCCACCAGTATCGGACAGGGGGCTGCCGGGGAGCTGCTTTTT. This translates into CATSIGQGAAGELLF.

The V gene is TRBV7-6, the J gene TRBJ2-7; tentatively, D is TRBD1 (6 bases). CDR1 SGHVS and CDR2 FNYEAQ come from the germline V gene. Trimming removed 1 base at V and 3 bases at J, with 10 bases between. This CDR3 has 14 residues. The CDR3 protein is CASSLGTGFYEQYF. The CDR3 region has the DNA TGTGCCAGCAGCTTAGGAACAGGGTTCTACGAGCAGTACTTC.

At least ten counts were recorded for this clonotype. The rearrangement joins TRBV28 to TRBJ2-5; D is undetermined. The length of the CDR3 is 10 residues. Trimming shortened V by 5 bases and J by 3 bases, and 1 base separated the two germline ends. Germline values: CDR1 MDHEN, CDR2 SYDVKM. The CDR3: CASSKETQYF. The CDR3 nucleotides are TGTGCCAGCAGTAAAGAGACCCAGTACTTC.

As regards this clonotype: This sequence may be a read error, since a much larger clone differs from it by one base. V usage is TRBV11-2 and J usage is TRBJ2-2, with no clear D. Germline CDR1 is SGHAT and CDR2 is FQNNGV. This CDR3 region has 14 residues. The CDR3 region has the DNA TGTGCCAGCAGCCCCATGGGTCTCACCTGGGAGCTGTTTTTT. Protein: CASSPMGLTWELFF.

This clonotype was detected a few times. This clone may be a read error of a much larger clone one base away. This chain uses TRBV27 with TRBJ2-7; 8 bases match TRBD2. Germline trimming cut 8 bases from V and 6 bases from J; bases unmatched to any gene: 12. The CDR3 has 14 amino acids. The germline V gene has CDR1 MNHEY and CDR2 SMNVEV (reference sequence). The CDR3 is CASGSGRAKVEQYF. For the CDR3, the DNA is TGTGCCAGCGGGTCCGGGAGGGCCAAGGTCGAGCAGTACTTC.

This clonotype was counted once. It may be a read error: a sequence one base away is much more abundant. The CDR3: CSAVQGHTEAFF. Here the CDR3 DNA reads TGCAGCGCCGTACAGGGCCACACTGAAGCTTTCTTT. The chain carries TRBV29-1 and TRBJ1-1; D is perhaps TRBD1 (6 bases). The CDR3 length is 12 residues. Germline V gene lookup returns CDR1 SQVTM and CDR2 ANQGSEA. Trimming removed 7 bases from V and 3 bases from J, with 12 bases in between.